Given below is one T cell receptor (beta chain) in context. This entry comes from a study of identical twins' blood T cells. Deletions cut 4 bases from V and 3 bases from J, with 8 bases between. Germline V lookup: CDR1 SQVTM, CDR2 ANQGSEA. The CDR3 covers 12 residues. TCRdb re-called the 5' RACE reads through MiXCR, storing one row per CDR3 protein. Of about 370,000 distinct CDR3 sequences in the sample, roughly 30% were seen once. This sequence was found in a woman between 18 and 55 years old in good health. Sequencing was carried out using PBMCs. The rearrangement uses TRBV29-1 and TRBJ2-3; D assignment may be TRBD1 or TRBD2 (5 bases each). As DNA, the CDR3 is TGCAGCGTTGGTGAGGGGACAGATACGCAGTATTTT. This translates into CSVGEGTDTQYF.